The 30 T cell receptor beta chains reported below all come from one sample, sequenced in a study of identical twins. TCRdb reprocessed the 5' RACE reads with MiXCR, giving one entry per CDR3 protein. The table includes hundreds of thousands of distinct CDR3 sequences, 7.5% detected once. This same sample was also taken into another study, of yellow fever vaccine responses in identical twins.

Sequencing was carried out using memory (CD45RO+) T cells sorted from blood. These receptors all stem from a young woman in good health.

This chain joins TRBV7-6 and TRBJ1-2; the match to TRBD1 covers 9 bases. Germline trimming cut 4 bases from V and 8 bases from J; bases unmatched to any gene: 8. The V gene's germline CDR1 is SGHVS and CDR2 FNYEAQ. The CDR3 has 14 amino acids. The CDR3 DNA reads as TGTGCCAGCAGCTCCGACGACAGGGGGAAGGGCTACACCTTC. The encoded protein is CASSSDDRGKGYTF.

Note on this clonotype: This sequence may be a read error, since a much larger clone differs from it by one base. The chain joins TRBV3-1 to TRBJ1-1; 11 bases line up with TRBD1. The CDR3 length is 15 residues. Trimming removed 8 bases from V and 1 base from J; junction bases left unmatched: 6. The V gene's germline CDR1 is LGHDT and CDR2 YNNKEL (reference sequence). This CDR3 reads CASSRTGGANTEAFF. CDR3 bases: TGTGCCAGCTCTCGGACAGGGGGCGCGAACACTGAAGCTTTCTTT. The whole variable domain, remainder taken from reference TRBV3-1 and TRBJ1-1, is DTAVSQTPKYLVTQMGNDKSIKCEQNLGHDTMYWYKQDSKKFLKIMFSYNNKELIINETVPNRFSPKSPDKAHLNLHINSLELGDSAVYFCASSRTGGANTEAFFGQGTRLTVV.

The genes are TRBV2 and TRBJ2-3, with 11 bases identical to TRBD2. The germline gives CDR1 SNHLY, CDR2 FYNNEI. The CDR3 is made up of 17 amino acids. CDR3 DNA: TGTACCTGCAGTTCTTTGAGACTAGCGGGACGCACAGATACGCAGTATTTT. This sequence encodes CTCSSLRLAGRTDTQYF.

The chain joins TRBV10-3 to TRBJ1-5; 9 nucleotides match TRBD1. Germline V lookup: CDR1 ENHRY, CDR2 SYGVKD. The CDR3 is made up of 14 amino acids. Trimming at V came to 2 bases and at J to 9 bases, leaving 5 bases not matched to a gene. The DNA for the CDR3 is TGTGCCATCAGTGAGACAGGGGGCCTTGGGCCCCAGCATTTT. Its translation is CAISETGGLGPQHF.

The chain combines TRBV3-1 with TRBJ2-1; D ambiguous. V was clipped by 1 base and J by 4 bases, with 14 bases between them. This CDR3 has 16 residues. Germline lookup yields CDR1 LGHDT and CDR2 YNNKEL (reference sequence). CDR3 amino acids: CASSQGDLLQYNEQFF. CDR3 sequence (DNA): TGTGCCAGCAGCCAAGGAGACCTACTACAATACAATGAGCAGTTCTTC.

The chain carries TRBV4-3 and TRBJ1-2; possibly TRBD1 for D (6 bases). This CDR3 comprises 13 residues. Trimming shortened V by 4 bases and J by 4 bases, and 10 bases separated the two germline ends. Germline V gives CDR1 LGHNA, CDR2 YSLEER. CDR3 sequence: CASSRTVSYGYTF. Here the CDR3 DNA reads TGCGCCAGCAGCCGGACAGTTAGCTATGGCTACACCTTC.

This clonotype was detected ten times or more. The rearrangement links TRBV5-1 to TRBJ1-2; D may be TRBD1 (5 bases). Trimming shortened V by 0 bases and J by 6 bases, and 6 bases separated the two germline ends. From germline, CDR1 is SGHRS and CDR2 YFSETQ. The CDR3 runs 12 residues. CDR3 sequence (DNA): TGCGCCAGCAGCTTGGAGGGGCATGGCTACACCTTC. Translating gives CASSLEGHGYTF.

This chain joins TRBV20-1 and TRBJ2-2; 7 positions match TRBD1. The V segment lost 6 bases and the J segment 8 bases; nucleotides outside the gene matches: 15. Germline CDR1 reads DFQATT; CDR2 reads SNEGSKA (reference sequence). CDR3 length: 15 residues. In DNA, the CDR3 is TGCAGTGCGACAACAGGGGCCGGGCGGGTAGGGGAGCTGTTTTTT. Its protein is CSATTGAGRVGELFF.

V usage is TRBV5-1 and J usage is TRBJ1-2, with 7 bases identical to TRBD1. V was pared by 2 bases and J by 5 bases, with 3 bases of the junction left unmatched. This CDR3 is built from 13 residues. Germline V gene data show CDR1 as SGHRS and CDR2 as YFSETQ. The CDR3 nucleotides are TGCGCCAGCAGCTTCTCAGGGGGATATGGCTACACCTTC. Its translation is CASSFSGGYGYTF.

This clonotype came up a few times. The chain has TRBV5-1 and TRBJ1-5; D gene unclear. The CDR3 extends over 15 amino acids. Germline V gene sequence: CDR1 SGHRS, CDR2 YFSETQ. V lost 1 base and J 1 base, leaving 9 bases between the germline ends. CDR3 loop: CASSLWGKSNQPQHF. The DNA of the CDR3 is TGCGCCAGCAGCTTGTGGGGAAAAAGCAATCAGCCCCAGCATTTT. The full variable domain, rest sourced from reference TRBV5-1 and TRBJ1-5, is KAGVTQTPRYLIKTRGQQVTLSCSPISGHRSVSWYQQTPGQGLQFLFEYFSETQRNKGNFPGRFSGRQFSNSRSEMNVSTLELGDSALYLCASSLWGKSNQPQHFGDGTRLSIL.

This clonotype was observed at least ten times. The genes are TRBV5-1 and TRBJ2-7, with D possibly TRBD1 on 5 matching bases. Trimming removed 2 bases from V and 5 bases from J, with 14 bases in between. Germline loops: CDR1 SGHRS, CDR2 YFSETQ. This CDR3 has 14 residues. The DNA for the CDR3 is TGCGCCAGCAGCTTAACAGGAGTTGTTAACGAGCAGTACTTC. It translates to CASSLTGVVNEQYF.

The chain employs TRBV5-4 and TRBJ2-2; 7 nucleotides match TRBD2. The J segment lost 1 base and the V segment lost 4 bases, leaving 4 bases of the junction unmatched. In germline, CDR1 is SGHNT, CDR2 YYREEE (reference sequence). CDR3 length equals 15 residues. The CDR3 spells CASSRGGENTGELFF. The CDR3 coding sequence is TGTGCCAGCAGCCGTGGGGGGGAGAACACCGGGGAGCTGTTTTTT.

The chain has TRBV10-3 and TRBJ2-3; TRBD2 matches at 14 bases. Trimming at V came to 6 bases and at J to 3 bases, leaving 11 bases not matched to a gene. The CDR3 length is 18 residues. The V gene's germline CDR1 is ENHRY and CDR2 SYGVKD. CDR3 sequence (DNA): TGTGCCATCAGATTAGGAGGGACTAGCGGGGGTCGGACAGATACGCAGTATTTT. Its translation is CAIRLGGTSGGRTDTQYF.

The chain carries TRBV12-3 or TRBV12-4 and TRBJ2-2, with D hard to call. The CDR3 covers 14 residues. Trimming removed 6 bases from V and 5 bases from J, with 13 bases in between. The CDR3 loop is CASSSQMRTGELFF. CDR3 coding DNA: TGTGCCAGCAGCTCGCAGATGAGGACCGGGGAGCTGTTTTTT.

The gene calls are TRBV9 and TRBJ2-5; D may be TRBD2 (5 bases). CDR3 size: 17 residues. Trimming removed 0 bases from V and 2 bases from J, with 17 bases in between. Germline loops: CDR1 SGDLS, CDR2 YYNGEE. In nucleotides, the CDR3 is TGTGCCAGCAGCGTAGGGACGGGGTGGTCTGGGCAAGAGACCCAGTACTTC. Its translation: CASSVGTGWSGQETQYF. The entire variable domain, with the rest obtained from reference TRBV9 and TRBJ2-5, is as follows: DSGVTQTPKHLITATGQRVTLRCSPRSGDLSVYWYQQSLDQGLQFLIQYYNGEERAKGNILERFSAQQFPDLHSELNLSSLELGDSALYFCASSVGTGWSGQETQYFGPGTRLLVL.

This clonotype was seen many times. This chain uses TRBV15 with TRBJ2-4, with TRBD2 matching 16 bases. After removal of 1 base from V and 13 bases from J, the junction contained 4 bases not matched to a gene. This CDR3 region has 15 residues. CDR1 and CDR2 (germline): LNHNV, YYDKDF (reference sequence). CDR3 sequence (DNA): TGTGCCACCAGCAGAGCCGGGACTAGCGGGAGGGTGCAGTACTTC. Translated: CATSRAGTSGRVQYF.

The chain couples TRBV6-2 or TRBV6-3 to TRBJ2-3, with no clear D. The V end lost 1 base, the J end lost 2 bases, and 10 bases lay between the germline ends. The length of the CDR3 is 15 residues. Per the germline V gene, CDR1 is MNHEY and CDR2 is SVGEGT. The CDR3 sequence is CASSYFDTSTDTQYF. Here the CDR3 DNA reads TGTGCCAGCAGTTACTTTGACACTTCCACAGATACGCAGTATTTT.

This clonotype was found once. V usage is TRBV28 and J usage is TRBJ2-5, with no clear D. Germline values: CDR1 MDHEN, CDR2 SYDVKM. The CDR3 is made up of 13 amino acids. Between the trimmed V and J ends, which lost 6 bases and 1 base, there was a span of 9 bases. The CDR3 DNA reads TGTGCCAGCAGCCGCGCGAGCCAAGAGACCCAGTACTTC. It codes for CASSRASQETQYF. Full variable domain (missing parts from reference TRBV28 and TRBJ2-5): DVKVTQSSRYLVKRTGEKVFLECVQDMDHENMFWYRQDPGLGLRLIYFSYDVKMKEKGDIPEGYSVSREKKERFSLILESASTNQTSMYLCASSRASQETQYFGPGTRLLVL.

At least ten counts were recorded for this clonotype. The gene calls are TRBV7-9 and TRBJ2-7; no reliable D call. Germline V gives CDR1 SEHNR, CDR2 FQNEAQ (reference sequence). Trimming removed 1 base from V and 0 bases from J, with 10 bases in between. The CDR3 is made up of 15 amino acids. CDR3 region: CASSLGHGDSYEQYF. In DNA form, the CDR3 reads TGTGCCAGCAGCTTAGGACACGGAGACTCCTACGAGCAGTACTTC.

This clonotype was observed a handful of times. Here the CDR3 reads CASNLWGVTDTQYF. CDR3 coding DNA: TGTGCCAGCAACCTTTGGGGGGTTACAGATACGCAGTATTTT. V is TRBV12-3 or TRBV12-4 and J is TRBJ2-3, with a weak D call TRBD2 (6 bases). The CDR3 totals 14 residues. Trimming stripped 7 bases from V and 3 bases from J, with 14 bases between.

This chain joins TRBV7-8 and TRBJ2-7; 7 nucleotides match TRBD1. The CDR3 sequence is 15 residues long. Losses at the gene ends were 1 base for V and 1 base for J; bases not matched to a gene: 4. The germline V gene has CDR1 SGHVS and CDR2 FQNEAQ. CDR3 in DNA: TGTGCCAGCAGCTTAGAGGGACAGAGATCCTACGAGCAGTACTTC. The encoded protein is CASSLEGQRSYEQYF.

V is TRBV24-1 and J is TRBJ2-1; D call uncertain. Deletions cut 5 bases from V and 4 bases from J, with 5 bases between. The CDR3 extends over 12 amino acids. Germline CDR1 reads KGHDR; CDR2 reads SFDVKD. CDR3 bases: TGTGCCACCAGTGCCACGTACAATGAGCAGTTCTTC. This translates into CATSATYNEQFF.

This clonotype was counted a few times. V usage is TRBV11-2 and J usage is TRBJ2-3, with D perhaps being TRBD1 or TRBD2 (5 bases each). This CDR3 comprises 16 residues. Trimming left V 5 bases short and J 0 bases short, with 15 bases between. Germline values: CDR1 SGHAT, CDR2 FQNNGV. The CDR3 coding sequence is TGTGCCAGCAGCGTCTGGGGACGGACTAGCACAGATACGCAGTATTTT. Its protein product is CASSVWGRTSTDTQYF.

In this sample, this clonotype turned up a few times. The gene calls are TRBV10-3 and TRBJ2-7; D assignment may be TRBD1 or TRBD2 (6 bases each). Trimming cost V 2 bases and J 5 bases, with 7 bases left between them. The CDR3 extends over 12 amino acids. The germline CDR1 and CDR2 sequences are ENHRY and SYGVKD. The CDR3 loop is CAISEGGHEQYF. The DNA of the CDR3 is TGTGCCATCAGTGAGGGGGGGCACGAGCAGTACTTC.

This clonotype was observed many times. The chain carries TRBV12-3 or TRBV12-4 and TRBJ2-3; maybe TRBD2 (6 bases). V was trimmed by 3 bases and J by 1 base, leaving 8 bases between them. There are 14 residues in the CDR3. CDR3 amino acids: CASSFGGGTDTQYF. DNA for the CDR3: TGTGCCAGCAGTTTCGGGGGTGGCACAGATACGCAGTATTTT.

This clonotype was counted a few times. The chain carries TRBV6-1 and TRBJ1-2; the D is unclear. V dropped 5 bases and J dropped 5 bases, with 15 bases sitting between them. Germline-derived CDR1 and CDR2 are MNHNS and SASEGT. The CDR3 loop spans 14 amino acids. The CDR3 protein is CASSPTGLRYGYTF. In DNA form, the CDR3 reads TGTGCCAGCAGTCCAACGGGTTTGAGATATGGCTACACCTTC.

V and J are TRBV4-2 and TRBJ1-2; the D is unclear. Germline loops: CDR1 LGHNA, CDR2 YNFKEQ. Trimming took off 0 bases at V and 5 bases at J, with 10 bases between the two ends. This CDR3 comprises 14 residues. The CDR3 nucleotides read TGTGCCAGCAGCCAAGAGTTACGGCCTTATGGCTACACCTTC. Encoded protein: CASSQELRPYGYTF.

This clonotype was picked up a small number of times. This chain links TRBV15 with TRBJ2-5; D is unresolved. The CDR3 has 15 residues. V lost 0 bases and J 2 bases, leaving 10 bases between the germline ends. CDR1 and CDR2 from the germline V gene are LNHNV and YYDKDF (reference sequence). The CDR3 DNA reads TGTGCCACCAGCAGAGATAGGTGGCCTCAAGAGACCCAGTACTTC. It yields the protein CATSRDRWPQETQYF.

This chain uses TRBV6-6 with TRBJ1-5, with TRBD1 matching 7 bases. This CDR3 region has 13 residues. V was pared by 5 bases and J by 6 bases, with 4 bases of the junction left unmatched. Germline CDR1 MNHNY, CDR2 SVGAGI (reference sequence). As DNA, the CDR3 is TGTGCCAGCAGTGACAGGGTTACTCAGCCCCAGCATTTT. Its translation: CASSDRVTQPQHF.

By share, this clonotype counts as medium-sized (0.01 to 0.1%). Compared with germline, one end of the junction differs, possibly owing to a read error. The rearrangement uses TRBV7-3 and TRBJ2-1, with 9 bases fitting TRBD1. The CDR3 is 15 residues long. CDR1 is SGHTA, CDR2 FQGTGA, per germline. The CDR3 nucleotides read TGTGCCAGCAGCATAACCTTACAGGGGGCTGGTGAGCAGTTCTTC. Its translation is CASSITLQGAGEQFF. Variable domain in full (rest from reference TRBV7-3 and TRBJ2-1): GAGVSQTPSNKVTEKGKYVELRCDPISGHTALYWYRQSLGQGPEFLIYFQGTGAADDSGLPNDRFFAVRPEGSVSTLKIQRTERGDSAVYLCASSITLQGAGEQFFGPGTRLTVL.